The next 2 T cell receptor beta chains were all read from a single sample in a study of response to subunit inactivated influenza vaccine. Via MiXCR, TCRdb re-called the RT-PCR reads, giving one row per CDR3 protein. The repertoire has 590,000 or so distinct CDR3 sequences, 11% to 15% of them found once; the top ten carry 7.6%. This material consisted of PBMCs from blood, taken about 14 days before vaccination. Receptors originate from a man in his fifties or sixties who received an inactivated influenza vaccine.

This rearrangement joins TRBV15 to TRBJ2-7; D unclear. Trimming took 2 bases from V and 2 from J, leaving 16 bases between them. CDR1 LNHNV and CDR2 YYDKDF come from the germline V gene (reference sequence). This CDR3 region has 16 residues. The CDR3: CATSRFTIRDTYEQYF. CDR3 DNA sequence: TGTGCCACCAGCAGATTTACGATCCGTGATACCTACGAGCAGTACTTC.

In this sample, this clonotype turned up a few times. The CDR3 spells CASNRLAGLDTQYF. The DNA of the CDR3 is TGTGCCAGCAACAGACTAGCGGGTTTGGATACGCAGTATTTT. J is TRBJ2-3 and V is TRBV12-3 or TRBV12-4; 10 bases line up with TRBD2. Trimming took 7 bases from V and 6 from J; bases not matched to a gene: 7. The CDR3 contains 14 residues.